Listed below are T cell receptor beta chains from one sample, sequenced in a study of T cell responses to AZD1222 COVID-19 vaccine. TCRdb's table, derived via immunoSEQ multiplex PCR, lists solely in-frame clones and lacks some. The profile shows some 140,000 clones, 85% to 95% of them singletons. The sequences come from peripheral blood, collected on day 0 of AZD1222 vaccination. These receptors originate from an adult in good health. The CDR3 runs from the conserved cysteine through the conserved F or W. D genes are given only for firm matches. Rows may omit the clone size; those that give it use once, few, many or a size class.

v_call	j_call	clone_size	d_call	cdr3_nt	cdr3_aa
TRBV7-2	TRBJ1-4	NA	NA	TGTGCCAGCAGCTTAATGGGTCCGTCGGGTGAAAAACTGTTTTTT	CASSLMGPSGEKLFF
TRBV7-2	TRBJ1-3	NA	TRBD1	TGTGCCAGCAGCTTTCAGGGGGACACCATATATTTT	CASSFQGDTIYF
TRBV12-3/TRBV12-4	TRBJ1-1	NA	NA	TGTGCCAGCAGTTTAAAAGAGGGTACTGAAGCTTTCTTT	CASSLKEGTEAFF
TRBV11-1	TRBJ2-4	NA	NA	TGTGCCAGCAGCTTAGGGTTGGGGAGAGGAGAAAACATTCAGTACTTC	CASSLGLGRGENIQYF
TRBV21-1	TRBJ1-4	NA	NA	TGTGCCAGCAGCAAAGTTGTATTCCAGGGGACTAATGAAAAACTGTTTTTT	CASSKVVFQGTNEKLFF
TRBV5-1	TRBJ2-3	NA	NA	TGCGCCAGCAGCTTGGACACACCTCCGGGGGATACGCAGTATTTT	CASSLDTPPGDTQYF
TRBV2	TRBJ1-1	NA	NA	TGTGCCAGCAGTGAAGCTTTGGTTTCCACTGAAGCTTTCTTT	CASSEALVSTEAFF
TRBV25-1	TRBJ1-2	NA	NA	TGTGCCAGCAGTGAACTTCCCGGATATGGCTACACCTTC	CASSELPGYGYTF
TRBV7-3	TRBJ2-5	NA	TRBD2	TGTGCCAGCAGCTTAACGTGGACTAGCAGGGAGACCCAGTACTTC	CASSLTWTSRETQYF
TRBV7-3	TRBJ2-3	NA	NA	TGTGCCAGCAGCTTAAATCCCACAGATACGCAGTATTTT	CASSLNPTDTQYF
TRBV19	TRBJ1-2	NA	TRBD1	TGTGCCAGTAGTATATCGGACAGGGGATTGGGCTACACCTTC	CASSISDRGLGYTF
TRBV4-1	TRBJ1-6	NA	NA	TGCGCCAGCAGCCAAGAGGGAGGGCTAATCCACTTT	CASSQEGGLIHF
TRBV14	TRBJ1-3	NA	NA	TGTGCCAGCAGCCAAACTTTTAGTCTTTGGGGCAAAGGAAACACCATATATTTT	CASSQTFSLWGKGNTIYF
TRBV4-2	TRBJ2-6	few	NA	TGTGCCAGCAGCCAAGACGGGGTCTCTGGGGCCAACGTCCTGACTTTC	CASSQDGVSGANVLTF
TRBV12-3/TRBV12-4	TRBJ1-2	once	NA	TGTGCCAGCAGTTTAAGGTGGTATGGCTACACCTTC	CASSLRWYGYTF
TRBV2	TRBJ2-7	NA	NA	TGTGCCAGAAAGGACAAGAGCTCCTACGAGCAGTACTTC	CARKDKSSYEQYF
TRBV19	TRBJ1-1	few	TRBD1	TGTGCCAGTAGTCAGGGACAGGGGCCCCTGGGCGTTCTGACTTTCTTT	CASSQGQGPLGVLTFF
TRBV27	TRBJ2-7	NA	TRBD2	TGTGCCAGCAGTTTAAGAGGGCTAGCGGGATTTGACGAGCAGTACTTC	CASSLRGLAGFDEQYF
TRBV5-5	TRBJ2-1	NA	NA	TGTGCCAGCAGCCCTGAGGTGAGCTCCTACAATGAGCAGTTCTTC	CASSPEVSSYNEQFF
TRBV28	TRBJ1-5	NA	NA	TGTGCCAGCAGTGACCCGGGGCAGCCCCAGCATTTT	CASSDPGQPQHF
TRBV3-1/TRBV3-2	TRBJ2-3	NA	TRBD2	TGTGCCAGCAGCCGACAAGCGGGAGATGCAGATACGCAGTATTTT	CASSRQAGDADTQYF
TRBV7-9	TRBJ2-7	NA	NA	TGTGCCAGCAGTTCTACGGGCCTCGGGGGCTACGAGCAGTACTTC	CASSSTGLGGYEQYF
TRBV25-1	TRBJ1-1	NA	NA	TGTGCCAGCAGTCTCCTGGGCACTGAAGCTTTCTTT	CASSLLGTEAFF
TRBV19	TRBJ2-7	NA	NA	TGTGCCAGTAGTATCGGACAGTGGGGCGAGCAGTACTTC	CASSIGQWGEQYF
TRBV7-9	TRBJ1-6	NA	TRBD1	TGTGCCAGCAGCCCGGCCGGGACAGGGGGCGAAAGTTCACCCCTCCACTTT	CASSPAGTGGESSPLHF
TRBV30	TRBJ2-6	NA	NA	TGTGCCTGGAGCGCCAAGGGCGCGGCTGGGGCCAACGTCCTGACTTTC	CAWSAKGAAGANVLTF
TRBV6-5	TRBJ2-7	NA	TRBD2	TGTGCCAGCAGTTACTCGATCGGGGGAGGGGCGTGGCAGTACTTC	CASSYSIGGGAWQYF
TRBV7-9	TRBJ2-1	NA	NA	TGTGCCAGCAGCCTGGAGGGGCGGGAGCAGTTCTTC	CASSLEGREQFF
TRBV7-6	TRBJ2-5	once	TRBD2	TGTGCCAGCAGCCCGATGGTCCTAGCGGGAGGGCTCCAAGAGACCCAGTACTTC	CASSPMVLAGGLQETQYF
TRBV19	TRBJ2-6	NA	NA	TGTGCCAGTAGCCCTGACGGAGGGAGGGCCAACGTCCTGACTTTC	CASSPDGGRANVLTF
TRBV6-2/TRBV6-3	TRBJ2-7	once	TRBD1	TGTGCCAGCAGTTACACCGGACAGGGCGCCCTCGAGCAGTACTTC	CASSYTGQGALEQYF
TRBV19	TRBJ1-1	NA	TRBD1	TGTGCCAGTAGGACAGGGGGCGCGGGCACTGAAGCTTTCTTT	CASRTGGAGTEAFF
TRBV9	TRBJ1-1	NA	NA	TGTGCCAGCAGCCCTCAGGATACTGAAGCTTTCTTT	CASSPQDTEAFF
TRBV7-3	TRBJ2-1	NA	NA	TGTGCCAGCAGCTTAACGGACGCGTACAATGAGCAGTTCTTC	CASSLTDAYNEQFF